This T cell receptor beta chain was documented in a study of early T cells in non-severe SARS-CoV-2 infection. From the 5' RACE reads, TCRdb called clonotypes with MiXCR, one entry per CDR3 protein. The data contain tens of thousands of distinct CDR3 sequences, over 12% of them singletons. V was shortened by 6 bases and J by 0 bases, with 11 bases between the two germline ends. CDR3 size: 14 residues. This chain uses TRBV12-3 or TRBV12-4 with TRBJ1-1; D gene uncertain. The sequence came from an adult who was a healthcare worker with PCR-confirmed SARS-CoV-2 infection or an uninfected control (not recorded which). Sequencing input: whole blood. In nucleotides, the CDR3 is TGTGCCAGCAGAATCGGGTATATGAACACTGAAGCTTTCTTT. Translated: CASRIGYMNTEAFF.